Described below is a single TCR beta chain sequence and its context. This entry belongs to a study of CD8 T cells in Susac syndrome. This CDR3 region has 14 residues. Germline-derived CDR1 and CDR2 are MDHEN and SYDVKM. Trimming cost V 6 bases and J 2 bases, with 13 bases left between them. An input of about 0.45 to 1 ug of RNA was subjected to reverse transcription using random hexamers. One entry per CDR3 protein results from TCRdb running MiXCR on the immunoSEQ multiplex PCR reads. The sample has 250,000 to 300,000 distinct CDR3 sequences, about 82% seen once. The sequence derives from a human donor with multiple sclerosis. Sequenced material: CD8+ T cells from PBMCs. The chain combines TRBV28 with TRBJ2-5, with D possibly being TRBD1 (6 bases). The CDR3 DNA follows: TGTGCCAGCAGCCTTACAGGGCTTCAAGAGACCCAGTACTTC. Translating it yields CASSLTGLQETQYF.